This TCR beta chain came from a study of T cell responses to AZD1222 COVID-19 vaccine. Concerning this clone: Its specificity is not known. This same CDR3 is encoded by further DNA sequences in the sample.

Germline loops: CDR1 SGHAT, CDR2 FQNNGV. The germline V and J ends were trimmed by 1 base and 3 bases, with 3 bases remaining between them. This CDR3 contains 13 residues. Study-wide findings and caveats: Repertoires in all cases were sampled only once the peak T cell response had passed. Spike-wide coverage was observed for vaccine-associated CD4 TCRs, with dominant responses at 160-218 and 743-854.

Assay used: immunoSEQ multiplex PCR; TCRdb lists only in-frame clones, some missing. Of under 90,000 clones listed, about 83% are singletons. The chain links TRBV11-2 to TRBJ2-2; D not resolved. Sequenced here: peripheral blood, sampled 28 days after the second AZD1222 dose. The sequence was obtained from an adult who received the AZD1222 COVID-19 vaccine. The CDR3 is CASSLGHTGELFF. The DNA for the CDR3 is TGTGCCAGCAGCTTAGGGCACACCGGGGAGCTGTTTTTT.